This T cell receptor (beta chain) was recovered during a study of control samples from healthy donors and cancer patients. Some clones are missing from TCRdb's copy, which holds only in-frame ones; the method was immunoSEQ multiplex PCR. The table shows about 140,000 clones, with around nine tenths occurring only once. The sequenced sample was blood. This TCR was recovered from a woman aged 25 to 39 in good health.

This CDR3 reads CASRPAGWGGYTF. The CDR3 coding sequence is TGTGCCAGCAGGCCCGCAGGTTGGGGTGGCTACACCTTC. This chain connects TRBV2 to TRBJ1-2, with D uncertain. Germline values: CDR1 SNHLY, CDR2 FYNNEI. The V end was cut by 6 bases, the J end by 7 bases, with 15 bases between. The CDR3 is 13 amino acids. Variable domain in full (rest from reference TRBV2 and TRBJ1-2): EPEVTQTPSHQVTQMGQEVILRCVPISNHLYFYWYRQILGQKVEFLVSFYNNEISEKSEIFDDQFSVERPDGSNFTLKIRSTKLEDSAMYFCASRPAGWGGYTFGSGTRLTVV.